A selection of T cell receptor beta chains follows, all from one sample in a study of blood T cell repertoires in COVID-19. Only in-frame clones appear in the TCRdb table, and some are missing; sequencing was by immunoSEQ multiplex PCR. The sample shows 150,000 to 200,000 clones, 85% to 90% of them seen only once. The sample was PBMCs or T cells enriched from blood (not recorded which). The receptors derive from a woman aged 45-65 years who had recovered from COVID-19. Each CDR3 is given with its conserved first and last residue. A D gene is named only where the DNA matches it firmly. Expanded clones get a size class; other rows say once, few or many, or leave the size out.

d_call: TRBD1; v_call: TRBV24-1; j_call: TRBJ1-5; clone_size: NA; cdr3_nt: TGTGCCACCAGCTCAGGGGGAACTAATCAGCCCCAGCATTTT; cdr3_aa: CATSSGGTNQPQHF
d_call: TRBD2; v_call: TRBV10-3; j_call: TRBJ2-7; clone_size: NA; cdr3_nt: TGTGCCATCAGAGGAACTAGCGGGGGGCCGGGCTACTACGAGCAGTACTTC; cdr3_aa: CAIRGTSGGPGYYEQYF
d_call: NA; v_call: TRBV2; j_call: TRBJ2-1; clone_size: NA; cdr3_nt: TGTGCCAGCGTAGGGGACTTCTTCGGCTCCTACAATGAGCAGTTCTTC; cdr3_aa: CASVGDFFGSYNEQFF
d_call: NA; v_call: TRBV30; j_call: TRBJ1-5; clone_size: NA; cdr3_nt: TGTGCCTGGACTGAGGGGGGCAATCAGCCCCAGCATTTT; cdr3_aa: CAWTEGGNQPQHF
d_call: TRBD2; v_call: TRBV19; j_call: TRBJ2-7; clone_size: few; cdr3_nt: TGTGCCAGTAGGTCGGCTAGCGGGGGGCACGAGCAGTACTTC; cdr3_aa: CASRSASGGHEQYF
d_call: TRBD2; v_call: TRBV7-2; j_call: TRBJ2-2; clone_size: once; cdr3_nt: TGTGCCAGCAGCTTAGGACTAGCGGGGGGGAACACCGGGGAGCTGTTTTTT; cdr3_aa: CASSLGLAGGNTGELFF
d_call: TRBD1; v_call: TRBV7-9; j_call: TRBJ2-1; clone_size: few; cdr3_nt: TGTGCCAGCAGCACCGGACAGGGGTGGAATGAGCAGTTCTTC; cdr3_aa: CASSTGQGWNEQFF
d_call: TRBD1; v_call: TRBV27; j_call: TRBJ2-5; clone_size: NA; cdr3_nt: TGTGCCAGTTCAGGGGGCGGGGAGACCCAGTACTTC; cdr3_aa: CASSGGGETQYF
d_call: TRBD1; v_call: TRBV7-2; j_call: TRBJ1-6; clone_size: few; cdr3_nt: TGTGCCAGCAGCCTACAGCTGACAGGGAGTTCCTATAATTCACCCCTCCACTTT; cdr3_aa: CASSLQLTGSSYNSPLHF
d_call: TRBD2; v_call: TRBV18; j_call: TRBJ2-1; clone_size: NA; cdr3_nt: TGTGCCAGCTTGAGGGGACTAGCGGGGGGGTACTCCTCCTACAATGAGCAGTTCTTC; cdr3_aa: CASLRGLAGGYSSYNEQFF
d_call: TRBD1; v_call: TRBV7-2; j_call: TRBJ1-2; clone_size: NA; cdr3_nt: TGTGCCAGCAGCCGGGACAGGGGGAACTATGGCTACACCTTC; cdr3_aa: CASSRDRGNYGYTF
d_call: NA; v_call: TRBV7-2; j_call: TRBJ1-2; clone_size: NA; cdr3_nt: TGTGCCAGCAGCGCCCACGCGGCGGCCGGGGGTGGCTACACCTTC; cdr3_aa: CASSAHAAAGGGYTF
d_call: TRBD1; v_call: TRBV5-4; j_call: TRBJ1-1; clone_size: NA; cdr3_nt: TGTGCCAGCAGCACCCGACAGGGCCCTTACGGCACTGAAGCTTTCTTT; cdr3_aa: CASSTRQGPYGTEAFF
d_call: TRBD2; v_call: TRBV4-1; j_call: TRBJ2-5; clone_size: NA; cdr3_nt: TGCGCCAGCAGCGGGACTAGCGGCTACCAAGAGACCCAGTACTTC; cdr3_aa: CASSGTSGYQETQYF
d_call: TRBD1; v_call: TRBV19; j_call: TRBJ1-2; clone_size: NA; cdr3_nt: TGTGCCTGCGGACAGGGGGCCAACTATGGCTACACCTTC; cdr3_aa: CACGQGANYGYTF
d_call: NA; v_call: TRBV27; j_call: TRBJ2-2; clone_size: NA; cdr3_nt: TGTGCCAGCAGTTTTAGGAGTAGTTTGGGGGAGCTGTTTTTT; cdr3_aa: CASSFRSSLGELFF
d_call: NA; v_call: TRBV19; j_call: TRBJ1-2; clone_size: NA; cdr3_nt: TGTGCCAGTAGTTATTACAGTCCTCCTAACTATGGCTACACCTTC; cdr3_aa: CASSYYSPPNYGYTF
d_call: TRBD1; v_call: TRBV6-5; j_call: TRBJ1-5; clone_size: NA; cdr3_nt: TGTGCCAGCAGCATGAACAGGGGACATCAGCCCCAGCATTTT; cdr3_aa: CASSMNRGHQPQHF
d_call: TRBD1; v_call: TRBV5-1; j_call: TRBJ2-1; clone_size: NA; cdr3_nt: TGCGCCAGCAGCTTGGGACAGGGATACAATGAGCAGTTCTTC; cdr3_aa: CASSLGQGYNEQFF
d_call: TRBD2; v_call: TRBV6-4; j_call: TRBJ2-5; clone_size: few; cdr3_nt: TGTGCCAGCAGTGGGCAAGCGGGGACGGGGGAGACCCAGTACTTC; cdr3_aa: CASSGQAGTGETQYF
d_call: NA; v_call: TRBV11-2; j_call: TRBJ1-6; clone_size: few; cdr3_nt: TGTGCCAGCAGCCCGCAGGGATCACCCCTCCACTTT; cdr3_aa: CASSPQGSPLHF
d_call: NA; v_call: TRBV6-2/TRBV6-3; j_call: TRBJ2-3; clone_size: NA; cdr3_nt: TGTGCCAGCAGTTCGCCCTGGGGGCCAGATACGCAGTATTTT; cdr3_aa: CASSSPWGPDTQYF
d_call: NA; v_call: TRBV6-5; j_call: TRBJ1-2; clone_size: NA; cdr3_nt: TGTGCCAGCAGTAAACGCGGACAGATCTACACCTTC; cdr3_aa: CASSKRGQIYTF
d_call: NA; v_call: TRBV19; j_call: TRBJ1-1; clone_size: NA; cdr3_nt: TGTGCCAGTAGTATCTCTGGGAGGGCGAACACTGAAGCTTTCTTT; cdr3_aa: CASSISGRANTEAFF
d_call: TRBD1; v_call: TRBV11-2; j_call: TRBJ1-6; clone_size: once; cdr3_nt: TGTGCCAGCAGCTTAGAGTGGGCAGGGGGATCCTATAATTCACCCCTCCACTTT; cdr3_aa: CASSLEWAGGSYNSPLHF
d_call: NA; v_call: TRBV18; j_call: TRBJ1-5; clone_size: NA; cdr3_nt: TGTGCCAGCTCACCGGCCACACAGGGCCTGCCCCAGCATTTT; cdr3_aa: CASSPATQGLPQHF
d_call: TRBD2; v_call: TRBV7-2; j_call: TRBJ2-1; clone_size: NA; cdr3_nt: TGTGCCAGCAGCTCCGCGGGGGTAAGCTCCTACAATGAGCAGTTCTTC; cdr3_aa: CASSSAGVSSYNEQFF
d_call: TRBD2; v_call: TRBV19; j_call: TRBJ2-2; clone_size: NA; cdr3_nt: TGTGCCAGTAGTAGCGGGGGGGCCGGGGAGCTGTTTTTT; cdr3_aa: CASSSGGAGELFF